A single sample is the source of the 8 T cell receptor beta chains below, sequenced in a study of early T cells in non-severe SARS-CoV-2 infection. TCRdb itself ran the 5' RACE reads through MiXCR, one entry per CDR3 protein. The repertoire holds some 70,000 distinct CDR3 sequences, with less than 9.5% as singletons. The sample was whole blood. The source of these receptors is an adult who was a healthcare worker with PCR-confirmed SARS-CoV-2 infection or an uninfected control (not recorded which).

This clonotype was seen a few times. The rearrangement joins TRBV28 to TRBJ2-7; 8 bases fit TRBD1. The length of the CDR3 is 16 residues. After removal of 5 bases from V and 1 base from J, the junction contained 10 bases not matched to a gene. CDR1 and CDR2 (germline): MDHEN, SYDVKM. The CDR3 nucleotides read TGTGCCAGCAGTCCAAGGGACAGGAGGGCATCCTACGAGCAGTACTTC. Its protein is CASSPRDRRASYEQYF.

The sample holds a few counts of this clonotype. The rearrangement joins TRBV2 to TRBJ2-2; 13 bases map to TRBD2. This CDR3 has 15 residues. With 6 bases clipped from V and 4 bases from J, the junction kept 2 bases outside the gene matches. CDR1 SNHLY and CDR2 FYNNEI come from the germline V gene. Here the CDR3 DNA reads TGTGCCAGCAGGGGACTAGCGGGGCTCACCGGGGAGCTGTTTTTT. This codes for CASRGLAGLTGELFF.

The genes are TRBV30 and TRBJ2-3; TRBD2 is a possible D gene (6 bases). CDR3 length equals 15 residues. Trimming removed 0 bases at V and 0 bases at J, with 10 bases between. Germline V gives CDR1 GTSNPN, CDR2 SVGIG (reference sequence). The CDR3 nucleotides read TGTGCCTGGAGTGTACGCGGGACTAGCACAGATACGCAGTATTTT. Its protein product is CAWSVRGTSTDTQYF.

Only a few counts were recorded for this clonotype. The chain employs TRBV18 and TRBJ1-5, with D perhaps TRBD1 (6 bases). The V end was cut by 3 bases, the J end by 7 bases, with 19 bases between. The CDR3 runs 16 residues. CDR1 KGHSH and CDR2 LQKENI come from the germline V gene. For the CDR3, the DNA is TGTGCCAGCTCACCTAGGGGCCCCGGGGGCCTCCAGCCCCAGCATTTT. This gives the protein CASSPRGPGGLQPQHF.

The sample holds many counts of this clonotype. The V call is TRBV5-1, the J call TRBJ1-2; D remains ambiguous. Between the trimmed V and J ends, which lost 0 bases and 8 bases, there was a span of 11 bases. The length of the CDR3 is 13 residues. The germline CDR1 and CDR2 sequences are SGHRS and YFSETQ. CDR3 region: CASSLGVDLGYTF. In DNA form, the CDR3 reads TGCGCCAGCAGCTTGGGAGTAGATCTCGGCTACACCTTC.

The genes are TRBV7-6 and TRBJ1-6; TRBD1 aligns across 9 bases. V lost 4 bases and J lost 5; bases outside the gene matches: 9. In germline, CDR1 is SGHVS, CDR2 FNYEAQ. The CDR3 is made up of 17 amino acids. CDR3 protein: CASSSTPRTGDNSPLHF. CDR3 sequence (DNA): TGTGCCAGCAGCTCAACCCCCCGGACAGGGGATAATTCACCCCTCCACTTT.

The chain is built from TRBV12-3 or TRBV12-4 and TRBJ2-4; 11 nucleotides line up with TRBD1. The CDR3 loop spans 16 amino acids. V dropped 5 bases and J dropped 6; count of bases not matched to a gene: 9. This CDR3 reads CASSLIWGQGGNIQYF. In DNA, the CDR3 is TGTGCCAGCAGTCTCATTTGGGGACAGGGGGGAAACATTCAGTACTTC.

This clonotype has a handful of counts. V gene TRBV9 combines with J gene TRBJ2-5, with a weak D call TRBD2 (6 bases). Germline CDR1 SGDLS, CDR2 YYNGEE. The CDR3 is made up of 17 amino acids. The germline V and J ends were trimmed by 0 bases and 5 bases, with 20 bases remaining between them. The CDR3 nucleotides are TGTGCCAGCAGCGTAGGAACCCGGGCCGGGAGCGGGGAGACCCAGTACTTC. This translates into CASSVGTRAGSGETQYF.